This T cell receptor beta chain was identified in a study of blood T cell repertoires in COVID-19. Study in general: Some COVID-19 samples were acute and others convalescent; all came from the United States, Italy and Spain. The cDNA or gDNA used as material had been derived from T cells, B-cell-depleted T cells, or PBMCs.

Original processing methods: Nucleated cell number was recorded as an estimate derived from reference gene primer amplification. Libraries were prepared by immunoSEQ multiplex PCR; TCRdb keeps only in-frame clonotypes and omits some of them. V, J and clone size reflect that table, while D and trimming were determined from the DNA. This table holds over 150,000 clones, approximately 84% found once. The receptor was derived from a human donor with acute or convalescent COVID-19. The donor label of this sample is uncertain. Specimen: peripheral blood.

CDR3 region: CASRRWEAGTDTQYF. Written as DNA, the CDR3 is TGCGCCAGCAGGCGATGGGAGGCAGGCACAGATACGCAGTATTTT. The chain joins TRBV5-1 to TRBJ2-3; possible D gene TRBD2, 6 bases. V was clipped by 5 bases and J by 1 base, with 14 bases between them. The CDR3 is 15 residues long. Germline assignment: CDR1 SGHRS and CDR2 YFSETQ.